This TCR beta chain was found in a study of cytomegalovirus exposure and HLA in healthy donors. Study observations and caveats: Later genetic work tied a missense DCLRE1C variant to beta-chain V and J trimming. 164 TCR beta chains were listed as cytomegalovirus-associated. It was only CMV serostatus that was available as immune exposure information. By a later analysis, the bulk of CMV-associated TCR beta chains appeared HLA-restricted.

Vbeta (60) and Jbeta (13) primers were used in the PCR. Sequenced by immunoSEQ multiplex PCR; TCRdb stores in-frame clones only, minus some. The data show 150,000 or so clones, more than 60% seen once. V lost 8 bases, J lost 0 bases, and 3 bases stayed unmatched. Germline V gives CDR1 MNHEY, CDR2 SMNVEV (reference sequence). The CDR3 contains 14 residues. Notes on this clone: Antigen specificity is unknown.

Material for sequencing was PBMCs. The receptor's source is a woman between 40 and 55 years old in good health and CMV-seronegative. The chain uses TRBV27 and TRBJ1-4; 7 bases align to TRBD1. CDR3: CASRQGATNEKLFF. Written as DNA, the CDR3 is TGTGCCAGCCGTCAGGGGGCAACTAATGAAAAACTGTTTTTT.